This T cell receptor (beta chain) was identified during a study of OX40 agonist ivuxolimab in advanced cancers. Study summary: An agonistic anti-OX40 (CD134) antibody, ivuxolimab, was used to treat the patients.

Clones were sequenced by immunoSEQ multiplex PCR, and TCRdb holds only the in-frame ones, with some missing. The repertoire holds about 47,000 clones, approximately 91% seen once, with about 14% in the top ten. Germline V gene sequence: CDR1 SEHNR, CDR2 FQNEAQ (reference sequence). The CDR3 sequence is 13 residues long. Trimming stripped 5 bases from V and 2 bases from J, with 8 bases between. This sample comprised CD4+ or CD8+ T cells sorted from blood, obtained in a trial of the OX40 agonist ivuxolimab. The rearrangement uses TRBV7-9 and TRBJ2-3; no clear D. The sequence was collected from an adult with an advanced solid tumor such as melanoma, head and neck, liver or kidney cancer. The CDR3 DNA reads TGTGCCAGCAGCCCTGATCTCACAGATACGCAGTATTTT. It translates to CASSPDLTDTQYF. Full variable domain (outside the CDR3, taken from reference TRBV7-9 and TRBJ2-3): DTGVSQNPRHKITKRGQNVTFRCDPISEHNRLYWYRQTLGQGPEFLTYFQNEAQLEKSRLLSDRFSAERPKGSFSTLEIQRTEQGDSAMYLCASSPDLTDTQYFGPGTRLTVL.